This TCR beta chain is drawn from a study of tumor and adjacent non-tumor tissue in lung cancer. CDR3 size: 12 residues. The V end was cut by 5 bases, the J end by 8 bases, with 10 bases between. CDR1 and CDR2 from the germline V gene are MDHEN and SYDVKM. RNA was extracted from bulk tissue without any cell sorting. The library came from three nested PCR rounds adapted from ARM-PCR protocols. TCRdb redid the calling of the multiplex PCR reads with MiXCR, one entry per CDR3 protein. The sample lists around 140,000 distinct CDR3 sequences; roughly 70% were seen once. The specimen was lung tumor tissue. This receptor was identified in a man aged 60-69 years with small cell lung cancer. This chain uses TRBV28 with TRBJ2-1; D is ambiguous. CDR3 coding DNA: TGTGCCAGCAGTCCGTTAGCCTATGAGCAGTTCTTC. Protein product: CASSPLAYEQFF. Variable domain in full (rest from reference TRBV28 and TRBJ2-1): DVKVTQSSRYLVKRTGEKVFLECVQDMDHENMFWYRQDPGLGLRLIYFSYDVKMKEKGDIPEGYSVSREKKERFSLILESASTNQTSMYLCASSPLAYEQFFGPGTRLTVL.